Presented here are 27 T cell receptor beta chains from one specimen sequenced in a study of cytomegalovirus exposure and HLA in healthy donors. PCR employed 60 Vbeta and 13 Jbeta primers. Using immunoSEQ multiplex PCR, the repertoire was profiled, and TCRdb retains in-frame clones only, with some absent. This sample has 95,000 to 110,000 clones, with roughly 80% found just once. Sequenced input: PBMCs. The source of these receptors is a middle-aged woman in good health and CMV-seronegative.

This clone was detected only a few times. The chain couples TRBV19 to TRBJ2-5; tentative D call: TRBD1 (6 bases). The V end lost 10 bases, the J end lost 4 bases, and 10 bases lay between the germline ends. This CDR3 has 11 amino acids. Per germline, CDR1 LNHDA and CDR2 SQIVND (reference sequence). The CDR3 loop reads CATKQGETQYF. The CDR3 DNA is TGTGCCACTAAACAGGGAGAGACCCAGTACTTC.

The rearrangement joins TRBV14 to TRBJ2-3; 7 bases line up with TRBD2. CDR1 is SGHDN and CDR2 is FVKESK in the germline V gene. This CDR3 has 15 amino acids. V dropped 2 bases and J dropped 4; count of bases not matched to a gene: 6. As DNA, the CDR3 is TGTGCCAGCAGCCAACTCGGACTAGTTCCAGATACGCAGTATTTT. This codes for CASSQLGLVPDTQYF.

The CDR3 spells CASSLTQGAANEKLFF. The DNA of the CDR3 is TGTGCCAGCAGTTTGACCCAGGGGGCGGCTAATGAAAAACTGTTTTTT. The chain is built from TRBV27 and TRBJ1-4; TRBD1 matches 8 bases. Trimming cost V 3 bases and J 3 bases; bases outside gene matches: 6. In germline, CDR1 is MNHEY, CDR2 SMNVEV (reference sequence). There are 16 residues in the CDR3.

This chain joins TRBV5-1 and TRBJ1-5; D might be TRBD1 (5 bases). V lost 4 bases and J lost 2, with 13 bases in between. This CDR3 region has 15 residues. CDR1 is SGHRS and CDR2 is YFSETQ in the germline V gene. The CDR3 bases are TGCGCCAGCAGCGTCTCGGGGGTTGGCAATCAGCCCCAGCATTTT. Protein product: CASSVSGVGNQPQHF.

The chain carries TRBV7-6 and TRBJ1-5; unclear D gene. Germline CDR1 reads SGHVS; CDR2 reads FNYEAQ. The ends were cut back, 5 bases at V and 1 base at J, with 9 bases in the middle. The CDR3 runs 14 residues. The CDR3 spells CASSPHTSNQPQHF. Here the CDR3 DNA reads TGTGCCAGCAGCCCGCACACGAGCAATCAGCCCCAGCATTTT.

The chain couples TRBV9 to TRBJ2-1; TRBD2 matches at 10 bases. Germline CDR1 is SGDLS and CDR2 is YYNGEE. The CDR3 has 19 amino acids. V trimming: 5 bases; J trimming: 8 bases; junction bases outside the gene matches: 22. The CDR3 region is CASRAGRYSLAGEVYEQFF. In nucleotides, the CDR3 is TGTGCCAGCAGAGCGGGGAGGTATTCTCTAGCGGGAGAAGTGTATGAGCAGTTCTTC.

The genes are TRBV7-2 and TRBJ2-5, with D maybe TRBD1 (6 bases). Germline CDR1 SGHTA, CDR2 FQGNSA. V lost 4 bases, J lost 2 bases, and 14 bases lay in between. This CDR3 contains 15 residues. The CDR3 coding sequence is TGTGCCAGCAGCTCCCAATTCGACAGGCAAGAGACCCAGTACTTC. As protein: CASSSQFDRQETQYF. Complete variable domain (other parts from reference TRBV7-2 and TRBJ2-5): GAGVSQSPSNKVTEKGKDVELRCDPISGHTALYWYRQSLGQGLEFLIYFQGNSAPDKSGLPSDRFSAERTGGSVSTLTIQRTQQEDSAVYLCASSSQFDRQETQYFGPGTRLLVL.

This clone was observed once. V gene TRBV11-2 combines with J gene TRBJ2-1; no definite D call. Germline lookup yields CDR1 SGHAT and CDR2 FQNNGV. The CDR3 sequence is 15 residues long. The V and J ends lost 1 base and 8 bases respectively, with 15 bases between them. The CDR3 loop reads CASSLAGSRLDEQFF. CDR3 in DNA: TGTGCCAGCAGCTTAGCAGGTTCCCGTTTGGATGAGCAGTTCTTC.

The J gene is TRBJ2-7, the V gene TRBV28; D is uncertain. CDR3 length: 13 residues. The germline V gene has CDR1 MDHEN and CDR2 SYDVKM. Trimming pared 6 bases from V and 0 bases from J, leaving 9 bases between. In nucleotides, the CDR3 is TGTGCCAGCAGGACTTCCAGCTCCTACGAGCAGTACTTC. Encoded protein: CASRTSSSYEQYF.

This sequence joins TRBV4-1 and TRBJ2-7; D is possibly TRBD2 (5 bases). V was shortened by 1 base and J by 2 bases, with 12 bases between the two germline ends. Germline CDR1 and CDR2: MGHRA and YSYEKL. This CDR3 has 15 residues. The CDR3 bases are TGCGCCAGCAGCCAAGTACCGGGAACAACCTACGAGCAGTACTTC. This codes for CASSQVPGTTYEQYF.

The V call is TRBV5-1, the J call TRBJ1-1; D might be TRBD1 (5 bases). Trimming cost V 3 bases and J 0 bases, with 15 bases left between them. This CDR3 has 16 amino acids. Germline CDR1 reads SGHRS; CDR2 reads YFSETQ. Here the CDR3 reads CASSSAVTVMNTEAFF. DNA for the CDR3: TGCGCCAGCAGCTCGGCTGTGACAGTCATGAACACTGAAGCTTTCTTT.

The chain joins TRBV7-3 to TRBJ2-2; the D gene is possibly TRBD2 (6 bases). Trimming stripped 5 bases from V and 1 base from J, with 23 bases between. The CDR3 consists of 19 residues. CDR1 is SGHTA and CDR2 is FQGTGA in the germline V gene. CDR3 sequence reads: CASSLPASMEGGNTGELFF. The DNA of the CDR3 is TGTGCCAGCAGCCTACCCGCTTCGATGGAGGGTGGGAACACCGGGGAGCTGTTTTTT.

This chain connects TRBV29-1 to TRBJ2-2; perhaps TRBD2 as D (5 bases). CDR1 SQVTM and CDR2 ANQGSEA come from the germline V gene. The CDR3 length is 14 residues. V shed 6 bases and J shed 1 base, with 12 bases lying between them. The CDR3 DNA reads TGCAGCGTCCATAGCGACCAGAACACCGGGGAGCTGTTTTTT. Translation: CSVHSDQNTGELFF.

This clone has only one observation. The V and J genes are TRBV30 and TRBJ2-4; 10 bases match TRBD1. Germline assignment: CDR1 GTSNPN and CDR2 SVGIG (reference sequence). Germline trimming cut 2 bases from V and 5 bases from J; bases unmatched to any gene: 3. This CDR3 comprises 14 residues. The CDR3 DNA reads TGTGCCTGGAGTACCGGGACAGGGGAAAACATTCAGTACTTC. As protein: CAWSTGTGENIQYF.

This clone was observed a single time. This chain connects TRBV4-1 to TRBJ2-6, with D unclear. There are 18 residues in the CDR3. The germline V and J ends were trimmed by 1 base and 4 bases, with 17 bases remaining between them. Looked up from germline, CDR1 is MGHRA and CDR2 is YSYEKL. The CDR3, as DNA: TGCGCCAGCAGCCAAGCCGCCAGATTCTTAACAGGGGCCAACGTCCTGACTTTC. Translation gives CASSQAARFLTGANVLTF.

This clone has more than one count but fewer than ten. V and J are TRBV19 and TRBJ1-1; 8 bases match TRBD1. Germline trimming cut 4 bases from V and 1 base from J; bases unmatched to any gene: 8. Germline-derived CDR1 and CDR2 are LNHDA and SQIVND (reference sequence). The CDR3 length is 16 residues. Written as DNA, the CDR3 is TGTGCCAGTAGTACCGCGGACAGGGCGAGGAACACTGAAGCTTTCTTT. It translates to CASSTADRARNTEAFF.

The chain combines TRBV9 with TRBJ1-2; 7 bases map to TRBD1. Germline V gene data show CDR1 as SGDLS and CDR2 as YYNGEE. This CDR3 has 16 amino acids. Trimming took 4 bases from V and 6 from J; bases not matched to a gene: 15. CDR3 sequence reads: CASSSRTGGALDGYTF. In DNA form, the CDR3 reads TGTGCCAGCAGCTCCCGGACAGGAGGTGCGCTGGATGGCTACACCTTC. Together with reference TRBV9 and TRBJ1-2, the CDR3 gives the full variable domain: DSGVTQTPKHLITATGQRVTLRCSPRSGDLSVYWYQQSLDQGLQFLIQYYNGEERAKGNILERFSAQQFPDLHSELNLSSLELGDSALYFCASSSRTGGALDGYTFGSGTRLTVV.

This clone was seen a single time. This chain's CDR3 is CASSEALRGPTGELFF. The CDR3 bases are TGTGCCAGCAGTGAAGCGCTAAGGGGGCCCACCGGGGAGCTGTTTTTT. The chain has TRBV2 and TRBJ2-2; TRBD1 agrees at 7 bases. Germline V gives CDR1 SNHLY, CDR2 FYNNEI. This CDR3 comprises 16 residues. V was pared by 0 bases and J by 4 bases, with 5 bases of the junction left unmatched.

Only a few counts were recorded for this clone. The chain is built from TRBV27 and TRBJ2-5, with 9 bases lining up with TRBD2. The V gene end was trimmed by 1 base and the J gene end by 5 bases; junction bases not matched to a gene: 8. The CDR3 is 16 amino acids. CDR1 and CDR2 (germline): MNHEY, SMNVEV (reference sequence). The CDR3 loop reads CASSLLGPSGIETQYF. The CDR3 DNA follows: TGTGCCAGCAGTTTATTGGGGCCTAGCGGGATTGAGACCCAGTACTTC.

This clone came up once. This chain connects TRBV6-1 to TRBJ1-1; no firm D call. Trimming shortened V by 10 bases and J by 4 bases, and 16 bases separated the two germline ends. CDR1 and CDR2 (germline): MNHNS, SASEGT. The CDR3 sequence is 13 residues long. The CDR3 region has the DNA TGTGCCACCTTGGCCCCACCAGGCACTGAAGCTTTCTTT. Amino acids: CATLAPPGTEAFF.

This chain connects TRBV28 to TRBJ2-3; D may be TRBD1 (6 bases). Trimming removed 6 bases at V and 5 bases at J, with 21 bases between. The CDR3 runs 16 residues. The germline V gene encodes CDR1 MDHEN and CDR2 SYDVKM. Written as DNA, the CDR3 is TGTGCCAGCAGCATCTCTTGGACAGTCCATGGAGATACGCAGTATTTT. It is translated as CASSISWTVHGDTQYF. The complete variable domain, with remaining parts taken from reference TRBV28 and TRBJ2-3, reads DVKVTQSSRYLVKRTGEKVFLECVQDMDHENMFWYRQDPGLGLRLIYFSYDVKMKEKGDIPEGYSVSREKKERFSLILESASTNQTSMYLCASSISWTVHGDTQYFGPGTRLTVL.

In regard to this clone: At one of its ends the junction is not consistent with the germline gene, which may arise from a read error. The J gene is TRBJ1-1, the V gene TRBV18, with a weak D call TRBD1 (6 bases). The CDR3 has 13 residues. Germline V CDR1 and CDR2: KGHSH, LQKENI. Written as DNA, the CDR3 is TGTGCCAGCTCTCCACAGGGACTTCCTGAAGCTTTCTTT. Its protein is CASSPQGLPEAFF.

The V call is TRBV5-6, the J call TRBJ1-3; a possible D gene is TRBD1 (6 bases). Trimming shortened V by 0 bases and J by 2 bases, and 9 bases separated the two germline ends. This CDR3 is built from 15 residues. The germline V gene has CDR1 SGHDT and CDR2 YYEEEE. The CDR3 region has the DNA TGTGCCAGCAGCTTGGAGCAGGGGACTGGAAACACCATATATTTT. Its translation: CASSLEQGTGNTIYF. The entire variable domain, with the rest obtained from reference TRBV5-6 and TRBJ1-3, is as follows: DAGVTQSPTHLIKTRGQQVTLRCSPKSGHDTVSWYQQALGQGPQFIFQYYEEEERQRGNFPDRFSGHQFPNYSSELNVNALLLGDSALYLCASSLEQGTGNTIYFGEGSWLTVV.

The rearrangement links TRBV11-2 to TRBJ1-4; a possible D gene is TRBD1 (5 bases). This CDR3 spans 15 amino acids. Germline lookup yields CDR1 SGHAT and CDR2 FQNNGV. V was cut by 5 bases and J by 8 bases, with 18 bases left in between. This chain's CDR3 is CASSAGHWGNEKLFF. The CDR3 DNA reads as TGTGCCAGCAGCGCGGGGCATTGGGGAAACGAAAAACTGTTTTTT.

The V and J genes are TRBV28 and TRBJ1-5, with TRBD1 identical over 7 bases. The CDR3 has 13 residues. After removal of 11 bases from V and 5 bases from J, the junction contained 9 bases not matched to a gene. Germline lookup yields CDR1 MDHEN and CDR2 SYDVKM. The CDR3 loop is CAANTGAYQPQHF. Written as DNA, the CDR3 is TGTGCCGCTAACACAGGGGCCTATCAGCCCCAGCATTTT.

This clone has a handful of counts. The gene calls are TRBV5-4 and TRBJ2-7; TRBD1 matches 7 bases. The V gene's germline CDR1 is SGHNT and CDR2 YYREEE (reference sequence). The CDR3 contains 16 residues. J lost 1 base, V lost 4 bases, and 11 bases had no gene match. CDR3 coding DNA: TGTGCCAGCAGCCGTCTCTCCGGGACAGAGTCCTACGAGCAGTACTTC. Translation: CASSRLSGTESYEQYF. Variable domain in full (rest from reference TRBV5-4 and TRBJ2-7): ETGVTQSPTHLIKTRGQQVTLRCSSQSGHNTVSWYQQALGQGPQFIFQYYREEENGRGNFPPRFSGLQFPNYSSELNVNALELDDSALYLCASSRLSGTESYEQYFGPGTRLTVT.

The chain joins TRBV5-6 to TRBJ2-7; D remains unclear. Germline V gene sequence: CDR1 SGHDT, CDR2 YYEEEE. The CDR3 is made up of 13 amino acids. The germline V and J ends were trimmed by 1 base and 5 bases, with 10 bases remaining between them. CDR3 loop: CASSLFPSNEQYF. Written as DNA, the CDR3 is TGTGCCAGCAGCTTGTTCCCCTCTAACGAGCAGTACTTC.